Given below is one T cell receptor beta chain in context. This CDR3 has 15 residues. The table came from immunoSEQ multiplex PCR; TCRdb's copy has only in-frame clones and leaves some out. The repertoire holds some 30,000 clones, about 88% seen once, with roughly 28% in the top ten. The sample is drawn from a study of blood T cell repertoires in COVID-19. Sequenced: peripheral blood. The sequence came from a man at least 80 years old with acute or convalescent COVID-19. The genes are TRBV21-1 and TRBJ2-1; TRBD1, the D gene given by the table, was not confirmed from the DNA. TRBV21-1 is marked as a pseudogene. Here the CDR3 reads CALTSPATVNNEQFF. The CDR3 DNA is TGTGCTCTAACGTCACCGGCGACAGTTAACAATGAGCAGTTCTTC.